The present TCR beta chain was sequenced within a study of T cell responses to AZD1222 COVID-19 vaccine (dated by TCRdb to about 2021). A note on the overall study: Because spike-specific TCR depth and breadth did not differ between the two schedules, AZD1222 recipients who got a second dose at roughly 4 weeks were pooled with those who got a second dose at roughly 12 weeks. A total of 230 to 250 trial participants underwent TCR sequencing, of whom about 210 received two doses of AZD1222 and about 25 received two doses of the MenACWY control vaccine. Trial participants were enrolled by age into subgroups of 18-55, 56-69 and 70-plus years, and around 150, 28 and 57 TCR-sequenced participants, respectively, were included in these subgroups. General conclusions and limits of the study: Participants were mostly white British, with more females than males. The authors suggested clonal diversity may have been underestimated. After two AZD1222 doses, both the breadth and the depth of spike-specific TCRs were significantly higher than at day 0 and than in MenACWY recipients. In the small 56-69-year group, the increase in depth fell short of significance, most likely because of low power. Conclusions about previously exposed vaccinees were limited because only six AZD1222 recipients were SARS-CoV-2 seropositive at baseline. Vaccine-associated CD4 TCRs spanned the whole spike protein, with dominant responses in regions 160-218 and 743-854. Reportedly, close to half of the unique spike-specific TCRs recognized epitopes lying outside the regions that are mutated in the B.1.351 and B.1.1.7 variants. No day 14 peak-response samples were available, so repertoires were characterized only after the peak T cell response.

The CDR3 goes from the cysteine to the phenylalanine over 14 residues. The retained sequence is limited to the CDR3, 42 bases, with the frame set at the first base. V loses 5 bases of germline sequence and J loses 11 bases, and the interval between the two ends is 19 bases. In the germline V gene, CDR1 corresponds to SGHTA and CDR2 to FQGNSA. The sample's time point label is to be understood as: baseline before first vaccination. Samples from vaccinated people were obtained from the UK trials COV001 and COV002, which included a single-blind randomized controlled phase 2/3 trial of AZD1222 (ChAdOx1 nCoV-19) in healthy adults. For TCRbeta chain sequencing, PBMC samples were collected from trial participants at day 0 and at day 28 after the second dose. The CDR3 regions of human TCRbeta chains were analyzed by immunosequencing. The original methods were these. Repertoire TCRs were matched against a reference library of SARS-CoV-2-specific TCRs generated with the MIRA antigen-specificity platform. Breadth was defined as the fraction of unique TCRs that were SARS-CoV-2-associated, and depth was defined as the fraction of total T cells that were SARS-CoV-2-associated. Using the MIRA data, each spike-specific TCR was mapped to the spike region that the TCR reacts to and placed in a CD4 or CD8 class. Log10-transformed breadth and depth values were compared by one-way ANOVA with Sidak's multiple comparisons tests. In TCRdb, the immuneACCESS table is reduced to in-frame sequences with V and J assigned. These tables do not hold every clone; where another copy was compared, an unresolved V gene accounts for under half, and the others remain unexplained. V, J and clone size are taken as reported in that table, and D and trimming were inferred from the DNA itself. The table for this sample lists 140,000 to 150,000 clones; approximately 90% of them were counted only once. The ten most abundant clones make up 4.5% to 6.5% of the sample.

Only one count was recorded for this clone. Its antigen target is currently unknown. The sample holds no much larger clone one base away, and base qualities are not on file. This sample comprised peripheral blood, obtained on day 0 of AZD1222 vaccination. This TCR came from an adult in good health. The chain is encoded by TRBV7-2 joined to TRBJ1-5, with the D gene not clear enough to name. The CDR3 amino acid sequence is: CASSENVPSRAQHF. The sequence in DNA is TGTGCCAGCAGCGAGAACGTACCCTCAAGAGCCCAGCATTTT.